The 32 T cell receptor beta chains below come from one sample, sequenced in a study of T cells in Graves' hyperthyroidism and ophthalmopathy. The source material, RNA transcripts, was used to amplify TCR beta CDR3 regions. A first-round RT-PCR of the TCR CDR3 used the HTBI primer set. Each CDR3 protein is one row after TCRdb ran MiXCR on the multiplex PCR reads. Of under 300,000 distinct CDR3 sequences in the sample, about 13% are singletons; the top ten hold 7.9%. Sequencing input: blood. Source of these receptors: a middle-aged woman with Graves' hyperthyroidism.

The table lists this clonotype with a few counts. This rearrangement joins TRBV24-1 to TRBJ2-2, with D possibly matching TRBD2 (6 bases). Per the germline V gene, CDR1 is KGHDR and CDR2 is SFDVKD. CDR3 length: 14 amino acids. Trimming took off 9 bases at V and 1 base at J, with 11 bases between the two ends. The CDR3 spells CATAGLENTGELFF. The CDR3 DNA reads TGTGCCACCGCGGGACTGGAGAACACCGGGGAGCTGTTTTTT.

The chain uses TRBV15 and TRBJ2-2, with 8 bases lining up with TRBD1. V dropped 4 bases and J dropped 6; count of bases not matched to a gene: 7. CDR3 length equals 15 residues. Germline V lookup: CDR1 LNHNV, CDR2 YYDKDF (reference sequence). The CDR3 sequence: CATSMYRGSAGELFF. CDR3 sequence (DNA): TGTGCCACCAGCATGTACAGGGGGAGTGCCGGGGAGCTGTTTTTT.

With regard to this clonotype: Germline and junction disagree at one end, which may indicate a read error. The chain recombines TRBV12-3 or TRBV12-4 with TRBJ1-1; possibly TRBD1 for D (5 bases). The CDR3 sequence is 12 residues long. CDR3 DNA: TGTGCCAGCGGTTTCACCCAGGGTGAAGCTTTCTTT. Translating it yields CASGFTQGEAFF.

The V and J genes are TRBV2 and TRBJ2-2; a possible D gene is TRBD1 (5 bases). This CDR3 has 15 amino acids. Trimming pared 6 bases from V and 4 bases from J, leaving 15 bases between. Germline V gene lookup returns CDR1 SNHLY and CDR2 FYNNEI. Here the CDR3 reads CASSRQGGITGELFF. The CDR3 DNA follows: TGTGCCAGCAGCCGGCAGGGTGGTATCACCGGGGAGCTGTTTTTT.

About this clonotype: Being one base from a much bigger clone, this may be a read error. The chain recombines TRBV24-1 with TRBJ2-5; 8 nucleotides align to TRBD1. This CDR3 is built from 17 residues. Looked up from germline, CDR1 is KGHDR and CDR2 is SFDVKD. The CDR3 DNA reads as TGTGCCACCAGTGGTAGCCCCGGGACAGGTTATCAAGAGACCCTGTACTTC. Translated, it gives CATSGSPGTGYQETLYF.

There are a few counts of this clonotype. This CDR3 is missing its conserved last phenylalanine or tryptophan, likely due to a read error. The chain couples TRBV19 to TRBJ1-6; no clear D gene. Trimming removed 0 bases at V and 8 bases at J, with 8 bases between. The CDR3 contains 14 residues. CDR1 LNHDA and CDR2 SQIVND come from the germline V gene (reference sequence). CDR3 in DNA: TGTGCCAGTAGTATAGAACGTCGCGATTCACCCCTCCACCTT. The encoded protein is CASSIERRDSPLHL.

This clonotype was observed a few times. The rearrangement uses TRBV10-2 and TRBJ1-4, with D possibly TRBD1 on 5 matching bases. CDR1 and CDR2 from the germline V gene are WSHSY and SAAADI. Deletions cut 3 bases from V and 4 bases from J, with 18 bases between. The CDR3 runs 17 residues. The DNA for the CDR3 is TGCGCCAGCAGTGACCTGGTGACCGGGACCCATAATGAAAAACTGTTTTTT. Protein: CASSDLVTGTHNEKLFF.

In this sample, this clonotype turned up many times. The genes are TRBV11-2 and TRBJ2-1, with D possibly TRBD2 on 6 matching bases. The germline gives CDR1 SGHAT, CDR2 FQNNGV. CDR3 size: 13 residues. V was cut by 4 bases and J by 2 bases, with 6 bases left in between. The CDR3 loop reads CASSWTTYNEQFF. The CDR3 region has the DNA TGTGCCAGCAGCTGGACTACCTACAATGAGCAGTTCTTC.

This clonotype was detected a few times. The V and J genes are TRBV24-1 and TRBJ2-1; D call uncertain. CDR1 is KGHDR, CDR2 SFDVKD, per germline. Trimming pared 4 bases from V and 6 bases from J, leaving 15 bases between. This CDR3 has 15 amino acids. The DNA of the CDR3 is TGTGCCACCAGTGACCAAGCAGGAGCCCCCAATGAGCAGTTCTTC. This sequence encodes CATSDQAGAPNEQFF.

There are a few counts of this clonotype. The chain's CDR3 is CASSSSDRVKETQYF. The CDR3 coding sequence is TGTGCCAGCTCGTCGAGTGACAGGGTAAAAGAGACCCAGTACTTC. V and J are TRBV18 and TRBJ2-5, with TRBD1 matching over 7 bases. With V trimmed by 6 bases and J by 3 bases, 10 bases remained unmatched. There are 15 residues in the CDR3. The V gene's germline CDR1 is KGHSH and CDR2 LQKENI.

As concerns this clonotype: Just one base apart from a much larger clone, this may be a read error. The rearrangement links TRBV11-3 to TRBJ2-3, with TRBD2 identical over 8 bases. Trimming took 8 bases from V and 7 from J; bases not matched to a gene: 14. This CDR3 contains 15 residues. Germline CDR1 SGHNT, CDR2 YENEEA. The CDR3 spells CASALGREVAYTQYF. In nucleotides, the CDR3 is TGTGCCAGCGCCCTGGGGCGGGAGGTGGCTTATACGCAGTATTTT.

This clonotype appeared many times. The rearrangement links TRBV12-3 or TRBV12-4 to TRBJ2-2, with D possibly matching TRBD2 (5 bases). This CDR3 contains 13 residues. V was pared by 2 bases and J by 7 bases, with 8 bases between. The CDR3 loop is CASSLRSGGELFF. As DNA, the CDR3 is TGTGCCAGCAGTTTAAGGAGCGGCGGGGAGCTGTTTTTT.

There are many counts of this clonotype. The CDR3 DNA follows: TGTGCCACCAGCAGAGATAGGGAGAGAGGTCCACACAATGAGCAGTTCTTC. Residues: CATSRDRERGPHNEQFF. The chain carries TRBV15 and TRBJ2-1; a weak D match, TRBD2 (5 bases). CDR1 is LNHNV, CDR2 YYDKDF, per germline (reference sequence). The CDR3 is 17 residues long. Deletions cut 0 bases from V and 5 bases from J, with 17 bases between.

The rearrangement uses TRBV4-2 and TRBJ2-5, with D tentatively TRBD1 or TRBD2 (6 bases each). The germline V gene encodes CDR1 LGHNA and CDR2 YNFKEQ. The CDR3 sequence is 14 residues long. Trimming stripped 0 bases from V and 5 bases from J, with 10 bases between. CDR3 sequence reads: CASSQDGGVETQYF. CDR3 DNA: TGTGCCAGCAGCCAAGACGGGGGCGTCGAGACCCAGTACTTC.

This clonotype was seen repeatedly, ten times or more. This chain joins TRBV6-2 or TRBV6-3 and TRBJ2-7, with D uncertain. The CDR3 spans 11 residues. Per the germline V gene, CDR1 is MNHEY and CDR2 is SVGEGT. Trimming stripped 4 bases from V and 2 bases from J, with 3 bases between. The CDR3 reads CASSSAYEQYF. DNA of the CDR3: TGTGCCAGCAGTTCTGCCTACGAGCAGTACTTC.

This clonotype has only a few counts. The chain joins TRBV5-6 to TRBJ2-6, with unresolved D. Germline values: CDR1 SGHDT, CDR2 YYEEEE. The CDR3 consists of 15 residues. V shed 1 base and J shed 1 base, with 6 bases lying between them. Here the CDR3 DNA reads TGTGCCAGCAGCTTGTGGGGTTCTGGGGCCAACGTCCTGACTTTC. Translating gives CASSLWGSGANVLTF.

This clonotype was seen at least ten times. CDR3 sequence reads: CASSKSDRVPYF. CDR3 in DNA: TGTGCCAGCAGCAAAAGTGACAGGGTCCCGTACTTC. J is TRBJ2-4 and V is TRBV28; 7 nucleotides line up with TRBD1. This CDR3 is 12 amino acids long. The junction had 11 bases not matched to a gene; V was cut back by 6 bases and J by 15 bases. CDR1 and CDR2 (germline): MDHEN, SYDVKM.

This clonotype was found many times. The V and J genes are TRBV3-1 and TRBJ2-1; 9 bases line up with TRBD2. The CDR3 is made up of 18 amino acids. Trimming cost V 1 base and J 6 bases; bases outside gene matches: 13. Per the germline V gene, CDR1 is LGHDT and CDR2 is YNNKEL (reference sequence). CDR3 region: CASSQGDEAGGLLNEQFF. In nucleotides, the CDR3 is TGTGCCAGCAGCCAAGGGGACGAAGCGGGAGGATTGCTCAATGAGCAGTTCTTC.

This clonotype was seen many times. J is TRBJ2-2 and V is TRBV5-1; D gene ambiguous. Germline assignment: CDR1 SGHRS and CDR2 YFSETQ. The CDR3 totals 12 residues. The germline V and J ends were trimmed by 2 bases and 5 bases, with 4 bases remaining between them. The CDR3 coding sequence is TGCGCCAGCAGCTTCGGGACCGGGGAGCTGTTTTTT. This translates into CASSFGTGELFF.

This clonotype has ten or more counts. The genes are TRBV27 and TRBJ2-7, with 7 bases fitting TRBD1. CDR1 and CDR2 from the germline V gene are MNHEY and SMNVEV (reference sequence). This CDR3 is built from 15 residues. J was trimmed by 3 bases and V by 5 bases; bases with no gene match: 10. CDR3 region: CASSNRQGLSYEQYF. The CDR3 nucleotides are TGTGCCAGCAGTAACAGACAGGGTCTAAGCTACGAGCAGTACTTC.

This clonotype was counted many times. This chain joins TRBV20-1 and TRBJ2-7; perhaps TRBD2 as D (6 bases). Trimming left V 5 bases short and J 3 bases short, with 14 bases between. Germline CDR1 DFQATT, CDR2 SNEGSKA (reference sequence). The CDR3 consists of 13 residues. The CDR3 DNA reads TGCAGTGCTTTCCCTCTTAGCGGCTACGAGCAGTACTTC. As protein: CSAFPLSGYEQYF.

This clonotype was observed many times. This chain connects TRBV5-1 to TRBJ1-5; 7 bases align to TRBD1. The CDR3 has 13 amino acids. Germline V gene data show CDR1 as SGHRS and CDR2 as YFSETQ. Unmatched junction bases numbered 2, after V lost 4 bases and J lost 4 bases. The CDR3 spells CASSMGQNQPQHF. As DNA, the CDR3 is TGCGCCAGCAGCATGGGACAGAATCAGCCCCAGCATTTT.

This rearrangement joins TRBV20-1 to TRBJ2-1; D is unclear. This CDR3 is 14 amino acids long. Germline V gives CDR1 DFQATT, CDR2 SNEGSKA (reference sequence). Between the trimmed V and J ends, which lost 7 bases and 3 bases, there was a span of 16 bases. The chain's CDR3 is CSVFPSLHYNEQFF. CDR3 DNA: TGCAGTGTTTTCCCCAGTCTCCACTACAATGAGCAGTTCTTC.

This clonotype has at least ten counts. The chain joins TRBV28 to TRBJ1-5; tentative D call: TRBD1 (6 bases). Germline V gene sequence: CDR1 MDHEN, CDR2 SYDVKM. Trimming removed 6 bases at V and 9 bases at J, with 18 bases between. The CDR3 contains 14 residues. CDR3 residues: CASSTTIGTMPQHF. The CDR3 DNA is TGTGCCAGCAGCACGACTATCGGGACAATGCCCCAGCATTTT. Using reference TRBV28 and TRBJ1-5 for the parts outside the CDR3, the full variable domain is DVKVTQSSRYLVKRTGEKVFLECVQDMDHENMFWYRQDPGLGLRLIYFSYDVKMKEKGDIPEGYSVSREKKERFSLILESASTNQTSMYLCASSTTIGTMPQHFGDGTRLSIL.

The chain couples TRBV3-1 to TRBJ1-5; no firm D call. Per germline, CDR1 LGHDT and CDR2 YNNKEL (reference sequence). Trimming shortened V by 4 bases and J by 11 bases, and 12 bases separated the two germline ends. This CDR3 comprises 12 residues. The CDR3 reads CASSLGRVAQHF. CDR3 DNA: TGTGCCAGCAGCCTAGGACGCGTTGCCCAGCATTTT.

This clonotype came up many times. The chain joins TRBV9 to TRBJ1-1, with no clear D. CDR1 is SGDLS and CDR2 is YYNGEE in the germline V gene. V lost 0 bases and J lost 1, with 7 bases in between. The CDR3 spans 14 residues. The CDR3 loop is CASSVGRENTEAFF. The CDR3 DNA reads as TGTGCCAGCAGCGTAGGACGAGAGAACACTGAAGCTTTCTTT. The full variable domain, its missing parts supplied by reference TRBV9 and TRBJ1-1, is DSGVTQTPKHLITATGQRVTLRCSPRSGDLSVYWYQQSLDQGLQFLIQYYNGEERAKGNILERFSAQQFPDLHSELNLSSLELGDSALYFCASSVGRENTEAFFGQGTRLTVV.

This chain joins TRBV5-1 and TRBJ1-1, with 7 nucleotides matching TRBD1. CDR3 length equals 15 residues. The V gene end was trimmed by 4 bases and the J gene end by 1 base; junction bases not matched to a gene: 7. Germline CDR1 is SGHRS and CDR2 is YFSETQ. The CDR3 sequence is CASSVNRGANTEAFF. CDR3 nucleotides: TGCGCCAGCAGCGTAAACAGGGGTGCGAACACTGAAGCTTTCTTT.

There are many counts of this clonotype. V gene TRBV7-2 combines with J gene TRBJ2-7, with 10 bases lining up with TRBD1. The V gene's germline CDR1 is SGHTA and CDR2 FQGNSA. The CDR3 loop spans 15 amino acids. V lost 5 bases and J lost 7; bases outside the gene matches: 11. The CDR3 is CASSIDRGQLDEQYF. The CDR3, as DNA: TGTGCCAGCAGCATCGACAGGGGGCAACTAGATGAGCAGTACTTC.

This chain uses TRBV6-2 or TRBV6-3 with TRBJ2-1; 13 nucleotides match TRBD2. CDR1 and CDR2 (germline): MNHEY, SVGEGT. The J segment lost 6 bases and the V segment lost 6 bases, leaving 14 bases of the junction unmatched. This CDR3 is built from 18 residues. CDR3 in DNA: TGTGCCAGCAGCCGCCGGACTAGCGGGAGCATTTTTAGCAATGAGCAGTTCTTC. This encodes CASSRRTSGSIFSNEQFF.

In regard to this clonotype: A clone one base away is much larger, so this may be a read error. The V and J genes are TRBV2 and TRBJ2-5; D call uncertain. The CDR3 is made up of 12 amino acids. CDR1 is SNHLY and CDR2 is FYNNEI in the germline V gene. CDR3 DNA sequence: TGTGCCAGCAGTGGCGAGCAAGAGACCCAGTGCTTC. Amino acids: CASSGEQETQCF.

The chain has TRBV24-1 and TRBJ2-3; no definite D call. Germline loops: CDR1 KGHDR, CDR2 SFDVKD. The CDR3 runs 14 residues. The ends were cut back, 1 base at V and 9 bases at J, with 13 bases in the middle. This chain's CDR3 is CATSDFGELQTQYF. The CDR3 DNA is TGTGCCACCAGTGATTTTGGGGAACTACAGACGCAGTATTTT.

In its sample, this clonotype was seen many times. V is TRBV10-3 and J is TRBJ2-2; D possibly corresponds to TRBD1 (5 bases). The CDR3 length is 16 residues. Germline V gene lookup returns CDR1 ENHRY and CDR2 SYGVKD. Between the trimmed V and J ends, which lost 1 base and 7 bases, there was a span of 16 bases. CDR3 coding DNA: TGTGCCATCAGTGAGTTTCCCGGTGGGGCGAACGGGGAGCTGTTTTTT. Amino acids: CAISEFPGGANGELFF.